This TCR beta chain was found in a study of spatial heterogeneity in lung cancer (dated by TCRdb to about 2019). As for the study more broadly: Beta-chain transcripts were consistently detected in greater numbers than alpha-chain transcripts, which likely reflected higher beta-chain transcript abundance. In the raw uncorrected reads, each unique combination of TCR and UMI appeared more than ten times on average. In non-small cell lung cancer, the study quantitatively compared TCR alpha and beta repertoires across several tumor regions, matched nontumor lung, and blood. Nonsynonymous mutation counts, determined by whole-exome sequencing of tumor tissue, were related to features of the TCR repertoire. Both alpha and beta chains were TCR-sequenced in samples taken at surgery, namely 220 tumor regions, more than 62 matched nontumor lung samples and 50 to 60 PBMC samples. Here is what the overall study found, with its caveats: Ubiquitous expanded tumor TCRs showed up in blood more often at tumor resection than at routine follow-up. Confirming at a functional level the hypothesis that regional TCRs recognize regional mutations was considered to require additional single-cell paired TCR alpha and beta sequencing.

Only a few counts were recorded for this clonotype. The antigen this receptor binds is unknown. Base-call qualities are not available, and no considerably larger clone is one nucleotide away. V lost 6 bases and J lost 0 bases; the stretch between them is 8 bases long. In the germline V gene, CDR1 corresponds to SNHLY and CDR2 to FYNNEI. Its CDR3 holds 13 amino acids, cysteine through phenylalanine. The sequence is cut down to CDR3 DNA, 39 bases in frame from base 1. The time point label, read with the paper, signifies: sample taken at primary tumor resection. The donors were 65 to 90 patients from the lung TRACERx cohort who had early-stage, untreated non-small cell lung cancer. Whole RNA extracted from tumor and nontumor lung tissue, or from cryopreserved PBMC samples, was used for TCR sequencing without cell sorting. A patient was chosen for TCR sequencing only when enough RNA was available from at least two tumor regions.

Libraries came from 5' RACE. The instrument given in TCRdb is NextSeq 500. To allow correction of PCR and sequencing errors, the TCR library protocol tagged every TCR cDNA molecule with a unique molecular identifier. In the original analysis: Decombinator tools were used for TCR identification, UMI-based error correction and CDR3 extraction. Expanded TCRs were defined as those above a frequency of 2 per 1,000, corresponding to the top 1% of the tumor frequency distribution. Renyi diversity was computed with the R vegan package after each repertoire had been subsampled 100 times to 5,000 TCRs. To build CDR3 similarity networks, amino acid triplet string-kernel similarity was used, and CDR3s were connected when their pairwise similarity was above 0.82. Using fastp at Q25 and MiXCR, TCRdb reprocessed the public reads and kept productive beta chains. Here each entry gathers all rows of one CDR3 protein and keeps the most common genes and DNA. The V and J calls reflect TCRdb's pipeline rather than the authors' work. The sample table shows some 37,000 distinct CDR3 sequences, and about 7.2% are seen once. Together, the top ten hold over 25% of the sample.

Material: PBMCs, obtained at surgery. The receptor comes from a female donor with early-stage non-small cell lung cancer. The sequence is built from TRBV2 and TRBJ1-2, with no D gene named confidently. In nucleotides, the sequence is TGTGCCAGCAGGGGAACGGCTAACTATGGCTACACCTTC. It is translated as CASRGTANYGYTF.